Shown below are 18 T cell receptor beta chains from a single sample sequenced in a study of T cell responses to AZD1222 COVID-19 vaccine listed by TCRdb under 2021. Library creation used the immunoSEQ multiplex PCR assay. In its TCRdb copy, this immuneACCESS table keeps in-frame sequences only and misses some clones. Where compared with another copy, unresolved V genes explain less than half of these, and the others have no known cause. This sample lists over 75,000 clones; roughly 87% were detected once. The ten biggest clones cover roughly 12% of the sample. In the paper's terms, the time point label means: about 28 days (+/-7) after the second vaccine dose. Sequenced material: peripheral blood, taken 28 days after the second AZD1222 dose. The receptors stem from an adult who received the AZD1222 COVID-19 vaccine.

Worth noting for this clone: This sample includes further DNA sequences coding for the same CDR3. The chain carries TRBV6-5 and TRBJ1-1; no definite D call. The CDR3 loop spans 12 amino acids. Germline V gene data show CDR1 as MNHEY and CDR2 as SVGAGI. The V end was cut by 6 bases, the J end by 2 bases, with 7 bases between. The CDR3 DNA follows: TGTGCCAGCAGGGCGGGAAACACTGAAGCTTTCTTT. Translation: CASRAGNTEAFF.

This clone was detected only a few times. This chain connects TRBV5-6 to TRBJ1-1, with D unclear. V was shortened by 2 bases and J by 5 bases, with 7 bases between the two germline ends. Per the germline V gene, CDR1 is SGHDT and CDR2 is YYEEEE. This CDR3 has 12 amino acids. The chain's CDR3 is CASSFEVTEAFF. The CDR3 nucleotides are TGTGCCAGCAGCTTCGAGGTAACTGAAGCTTTCTTT.

This clone was recorded only once. The J gene is TRBJ1-3, the V gene TRBV7-9; possibly TRBD1 for D (6 bases). The ends were cut back, 1 base at V and 4 bases at J, with 17 bases in the middle. Per the germline V gene, CDR1 is SEHNR and CDR2 is FQNEAQ (reference sequence). The CDR3 is 17 amino acids. CDR3 residues: CASSLGGPGAPGNTIYF. CDR3 nucleotides: TGTGCCAGCAGCTTAGGCGGGCCAGGGGCTCCGGGAAACACCATATATTTT.

The chain employs TRBV4-1 and TRBJ1-5; TRBD1 matches at 11 bases. This CDR3 contains 15 residues. Trimming at V came to 3 bases and at J to 9 bases, leaving 7 bases not matched to a gene. Germline CDR1 reads MGHRA; CDR2 reads YSYEKL. The CDR3 sequence: CASSQTDRGHRPQHF. CDR3 DNA sequence: TGCGCCAGCAGCCAGACGGACAGGGGGCATCGGCCCCAGCATTTT.

The chain uses TRBV19 and TRBJ2-5, with 7 positions matching TRBD2. This CDR3 spans 13 amino acids. V trimming: 4 bases; J trimming: 3 bases; junction bases outside the gene matches: 2. The germline V gene encodes CDR1 LNHDA and CDR2 SQIVND (reference sequence). The CDR3 sequence is CASSRGREETQYF. The CDR3 DNA reads TGTGCCAGTAGTAGGGGGAGGGAAGAGACCCAGTACTTC.

This clone came up once. V usage is TRBV7-9 and J usage is TRBJ1-1; 12 nucleotides align to TRBD1. This CDR3 is 14 amino acids long. Germline trimming cut 5 bases from V and 5 bases from J; bases unmatched to any gene: 3. From germline, CDR1 is SEHNR and CDR2 FQNEAQ (reference sequence). The CDR3 spells CASSLGQGATEAFF. The CDR3 DNA reads TGTGCCAGCAGCCTGGGACAGGGGGCGACTGAAGCTTTCTTT.

This clone was counted a single time. The gene calls are TRBV2 and TRBJ1-1; tentatively, D is TRBD1 (5 bases). Germline CDR1 and CDR2: SNHLY and FYNNEI. CDR3 length: 13 residues. V was pared by 4 bases and J by 5 bases, with 11 bases between. CDR3 region: CASSGGARTEAFF. For the CDR3, the DNA is TGTGCCAGCAGTGGAGGGGCACGGACTGAAGCTTTCTTT.

This chain joins TRBV25-1 and TRBJ2-2; D might be TRBD1 (5 bases). The V end lost 5 bases, the J end lost 7 bases, and 17 bases lay between the germline ends. The CDR3 length is 15 residues. Germline V gene sequence: CDR1 MGHDK, CDR2 SYGVNS. In DNA form, the CDR3 reads TGTGCCAGCAGTCAGGGCCCTGGTATGGTCGGGGAGCTGTTTTTT. This gives the protein CASSQGPGMVGELFF. The full variable domain, with the rest looked up from reference TRBV25-1 and TRBJ2-2, is EADIYQTPRYLVIGTGKKITLECSQTMGHDKMYWYQQDPGMELHLIHYSYGVNSTEKGDLSSESTVSRIRTEHFPLTLESARPSHTSQYLCASSQGPGMVGELFFGEGSRLTVL.

This clone has a single count. The rearrangement links TRBV28 to TRBJ1-2, with a tentative D call TRBD1 (6 bases). Trimming removed 4 bases from V and 4 bases from J, with 19 bases in between. The CDR3 extends over 16 amino acids. Germline loops: CDR1 MDHEN, CDR2 SYDVKM. The CDR3 spells CASSSIDRPPIYGYTF. The CDR3 DNA follows: TGTGCCAGCAGTTCCATAGACAGGCCTCCCATCTATGGCTACACCTTC.

The chain links TRBV9 to TRBJ1-1; D remains ambiguous. The CDR3 consists of 10 residues. The germline CDR1 and CDR2 sequences are SGDLS and YYNGEE. V lost 4 bases and J lost 11, with 9 bases in between. The CDR3 nucleotides read TGTGCCAGCAGCCTCACGAACGCTTTCTTT. This gives the protein CASSLTNAFF.

J is TRBJ2-7 and V is TRBV4-3, with a weak D call TRBD1 (5 bases). Germline V gene lookup returns CDR1 LGHNA and CDR2 YSLEER. CDR3 length equals 15 residues. The germline V and J ends were trimmed by 4 bases and 5 bases, with 18 bases remaining between them. CDR3 DNA sequence: TGCGCCAGCAGCCCCTCGCGATGGGGCGGCGACGAGCAGTACTTC. Its protein product is CASSPSRWGGDEQYF.

The chain has TRBV18 and TRBJ1-5; 7 nucleotides agree with TRBD1. This CDR3 has 13 residues. Losses at the gene ends were 6 bases for V and 4 bases for J; bases not matched to a gene: 3. CDR1 and CDR2 from the germline V gene are KGHSH and LQKENI. CDR3 coding DNA: TGTGCCAGCTCTCAACAGGGGAATCAGCCCCAGCATTTT. Protein sequence: CASSQQGNQPQHF.

Here the CDR3 DNA reads TGTGCCAGCAGACCCGGGACAGGCTACGGCTACACCTTC. Its protein is CASRPGTGYGYTF. The genes are TRBV6-5 and TRBJ1-2, with 8 bases aligning to TRBD1. The CDR3 is 13 residues long. With 6 bases clipped from V and 8 bases from J, the junction kept 8 bases outside the gene matches. The germline V gene has CDR1 MNHEY and CDR2 SVGAGI.

The chain employs TRBV10-3 and TRBJ1-6; D not resolved. V lost 4 bases and J lost 6, with 10 bases in between. The length of the CDR3 is 14 residues. Germline V gives CDR1 ENHRY, CDR2 SYGVKD. The CDR3 DNA follows: TGTGCCATCAGTGGGGTATTGAGTAATTCACCCCTCCACTTT. Its protein is CAISGVLSNSPLHF.

The CDR3 sequence is CASSQRQGHYEQYF. The CDR3, as DNA: TGTGCCAGCTCACAGAGACAGGGGCACTACGAGCAGTACTTC. The chain joins TRBV18 to TRBJ2-7; 8 bases line up with TRBD1. Germline V gene lookup returns CDR1 KGHSH and CDR2 LQKENI. The CDR3 totals 14 residues. Trimming cost V 4 bases and J 3 bases; bases outside gene matches: 5.

The rearrangement links TRBV24-1 to TRBJ2-5; 9 bases align to TRBD2. This CDR3 is 16 amino acids long. In germline, CDR1 is KGHDR, CDR2 SFDVKD. The trim removed 2 bases at V and 5 bases at J, leaving 8 bases unmatched. The CDR3 DNA is TGTGCCACCAGTGATTGGTCGCGGGGGGGCGTTGAGACCCAGTACTTC. Translated, it gives CATSDWSRGGVETQYF.

The chain is built from TRBV6-5 and TRBJ2-1; TRBD1 might be the D (6 bases). CDR1 MNHEY and CDR2 SVGAGI come from the germline V gene. Between the trimmed V and J ends, which lost 3 bases and 6 bases, there was a span of 9 bases. This CDR3 is built from 13 residues. DNA for the CDR3: TGTGCCAGCAGTTATAACAGGGCCAATGAGCAGTTCTTC. As protein: CASSYNRANEQFF.

V is TRBV11-3 and J is TRBJ2-7; D ambiguous. Per the germline V gene, CDR1 is SGHNT and CDR2 is YENEEA. This CDR3 comprises 13 residues. V was shortened by 3 bases and J by 1 base, with 7 bases between the two germline ends. The CDR3: CASSLGASYEQYF. The CDR3, as DNA: TGTGCCAGCAGCTTGGGCGCGTCCTACGAGCAGTACTTC.